A single sample is the source of the 14 T cell receptor beta chains below, sequenced in a study of T cell changes during pregnancy in multiple sclerosis. The table came from immunoSEQ multiplex PCR; TCRdb's copy has only in-frame clones and leaves some out. Of some 11,000 clones detected, 80% to 90% appear once; the ten largest clones hold roughly 4.6%. Sequenced here: CD8+ T cells from peripheral blood mononuclear cells, sampled in the first trimester of pregnancy. These receptor sequences come from a female donor in good health, enrolled as a control in a pregnancy study.

Within the sample, this clone is medium-sized (0.01 to 0.1%). V gene TRBV7-2 combines with J gene TRBJ2-7, with TRBD1 as a possible D gene (5 bases). V was clipped by 5 bases and J by 3 bases, with 11 bases between them. This CDR3 has 13 amino acids. Per germline, CDR1 SGHTA and CDR2 FQGNSA. The CDR3 DNA sequence: TGTGCCAGCAGCCCCGACAGATTCTACGAGCAGTACTTC. Encoded protein: CASSPDRFYEQYF.

V and J are TRBV27 and TRBJ2-2, with 12 bases lining up with TRBD2. Germline V lookup: CDR1 MNHEY, CDR2 SMNVEV (reference sequence). There are 16 residues in the CDR3. V shed 4 bases and J 6 bases; nucleotides not matched to a gene: 6. The CDR3 coding sequence is TGTGCCAGCAGTTCTAGCGGGGGGGCTGAGGCCGGGGAGCTGTTTTTT. It encodes CASSSSGGAEAGELFF.

The rearrangement joins TRBV5-4 to TRBJ2-7; 7 nucleotides align to TRBD1. The germline CDR1 and CDR2 sequences are SGHNT and YYREEE (reference sequence). The CDR3 is made up of 13 amino acids. With V trimmed by 5 bases and J by 3 bases, 5 bases remained unmatched. The CDR3 coding sequence is TGTGCCAGCAGGGGGGACAGCCGCTACGAGCAGTACTTC. Translation: CASRGDSRYEQYF.

The chain combines TRBV5-4 with TRBJ2-7; 7 positions match TRBD1. Unmatched junction bases numbered 11, after V lost 3 bases and J lost 5 bases. Germline V gene sequence: CDR1 SGHNT, CDR2 YYREEE (reference sequence). The CDR3 has 15 amino acids. The CDR3 DNA is TGTGCCAGCAGCTCCCCGGGACAGCTAAACCACGAGCAGTACTTC. This translates into CASSSPGQLNHEQYF. The complete variable domain, with remaining parts taken from reference TRBV5-4 and TRBJ2-7, reads ETGVTQSPTHLIKTRGQQVTLRCSSQSGHNTVSWYQQALGQGPQFIFQYYREEENGRGNFPPRFSGLQFPNYSSELNVNALELDDSALYLCASSSPGQLNHEQYFGPGTRLTVT.

The V gene is TRBV7-9, the J gene TRBJ1-6; TRBD1 is a possible D gene (6 bases). The germline V and J ends were trimmed by 4 bases and 9 bases, with 13 bases remaining between them. The CDR3 extends over 14 amino acids. Germline-derived CDR1 and CDR2 are SEHNR and FQNEAQ (reference sequence). The CDR3 spells CASSSPLDSSPLHF. The CDR3 region has the DNA TGTGCCAGCAGCTCGCCCTTGGACAGTTCACCCCTCCACTTT.

This rearrangement joins TRBV29-1 to TRBJ2-1; 7 bases fit TRBD1. The CDR3 extends over 11 amino acids. V trimming: 7 bases; J trimming: 8 bases; junction bases outside the gene matches: 5. Germline CDR1 reads SQVTM; CDR2 reads ANQGSEA. CDR3 nucleotides: TGCAGCGCCACCGACAGGGATGAGCAGTTCTTC. Amino acid sequence: CSATDRDEQFF.

The genes are TRBV7-9 and TRBJ1-1; 8 nucleotides agree with TRBD1. There are 14 residues in the CDR3. The V segment lost 6 bases and the J segment 1 base; nucleotides outside the gene matches: 4. Looked up from germline, CDR1 is SEHNR and CDR2 is FQNEAQ (reference sequence). This CDR3 reads CASSQGTGNTEAFF. The CDR3 DNA is TGTGCCAGCAGTCAAGGGACAGGGAACACTGAAGCTTTCTTT.

The chain joins TRBV19 to TRBJ2-7; D possibly corresponds to TRBD2 (6 bases). Germline lookup yields CDR1 LNHDA and CDR2 SQIVND (reference sequence). V was clipped by 5 bases and J by 0 bases, with 14 bases between them. The CDR3 has 15 residues. The DNA of the CDR3 is TGTGCCAGTAGTTCTCGAGCGGGTAGCTCCTACGAGCAGTACTTC. Protein sequence: CASSSRAGSSYEQYF. Full variable domain (missing parts from reference TRBV19 and TRBJ2-7): DGGITQSPKYLFRKEGQNVTLSCEQNLNHDAMYWYRQDPGQGLRLIYYSQIVNDFQKGDIAEGYSVSREKKESFPLTVTSAQKNPTAFYLCASSSRAGSSYEQYFGPGTRLTVT.

The chain carries TRBV4-2 and TRBJ2-1, with 10 bases lining up with TRBD1. The CDR3 extends over 17 amino acids. Per germline, CDR1 LGHNA and CDR2 YNFKEQ. J gave up 9 bases and V 4 bases, and 15 bases lay outside the gene matches. CDR3 region: CASSRLDGTGAEGEQFF. CDR3 nucleotide sequence: TGTGCCAGCAGCCGATTAGATGGGACAGGGGCAGAGGGTGAGCAGTTCTTC.

The chain combines TRBV6-6 with TRBJ1-1; the match to TRBD1 covers 7 bases. CDR3 length: 14 residues. J was trimmed by 4 bases and V by 4 bases; bases with no gene match: 6. Germline CDR1 MNHNY, CDR2 SVGAGI (reference sequence). CDR3 sequence (DNA): TGTGCCAGCAGTTCGATCCGGGACAGCACTGAAGCTTTCTTT. It translates to CASSSIRDSTEAFF.

The rearrangement uses TRBV7-9 and TRBJ2-4, with 7 bases identical to TRBD1. The germline V gene encodes CDR1 SEHNR and CDR2 FQNEAQ (reference sequence). There are 15 residues in the CDR3. The V segment lost 1 base and the J segment 8 bases; nucleotides outside the gene matches: 8. The chain's CDR3 is CASSLGQGARDIQYF. The CDR3 bases are TGTGCCAGCAGCTTAGGACAGGGTGCGAGGGACATTCAGTACTTC.

The chain links TRBV7-6 to TRBJ2-3; a possible D gene is TRBD2 (7 bases). V was clipped by 5 bases and J by 2 bases, with 17 bases between them. This CDR3 contains 16 residues. Germline CDR1 is SGHVS and CDR2 is FNYEAQ. The CDR3 DNA follows: TGTGCCAGCAGCGGCACTAGCGAGGGGGACACAGATACGCAGTATTTT. It is translated as CASSGTSEGDTDTQYF. Together with reference TRBV7-6 and TRBJ2-3, the CDR3 gives the full variable domain: GAGVSQSPRYKVTKRGQDVALRCDPISGHVSLYWYRQALGQGPEFLTYFNYEAQQDKSGLPNDRFSAERPEGSISTLTIQRTEQRDSAMYRCASSGTSEGDTDTQYFGPGTRLTVL.

J is TRBJ2-3 and V is TRBV6-4; tentatively, D is TRBD2 (7 bases). The CDR3 consists of 15 residues. V dropped 1 base and J dropped 2 bases, with 10 bases sitting between them. The germline gives CDR1 MRHNA, CDR2 SNTAGT. For the CDR3, the DNA is TGTGCCAGCAGTGACTTGGCGGGGGCCACAGATACGCAGTATTTT. It codes for CASSDLAGATDTQYF.

V gene TRBV29-1 combines with J gene TRBJ1-1, with TRBD1 matching 7 bases. The CDR3 covers 16 residues. The junction had 14 bases not matched to a gene; V was cut back by 3 bases and J by 4 bases. Germline-derived CDR1 and CDR2 are SQVTM and ANQGSEA. The DNA for the CDR3 is TGCAGCGTTGATTCACAGGGGCCTTGGAGCAGCACTGAAGCTTTCTTT. Translated, it gives CSVDSQGPWSSTEAFF.